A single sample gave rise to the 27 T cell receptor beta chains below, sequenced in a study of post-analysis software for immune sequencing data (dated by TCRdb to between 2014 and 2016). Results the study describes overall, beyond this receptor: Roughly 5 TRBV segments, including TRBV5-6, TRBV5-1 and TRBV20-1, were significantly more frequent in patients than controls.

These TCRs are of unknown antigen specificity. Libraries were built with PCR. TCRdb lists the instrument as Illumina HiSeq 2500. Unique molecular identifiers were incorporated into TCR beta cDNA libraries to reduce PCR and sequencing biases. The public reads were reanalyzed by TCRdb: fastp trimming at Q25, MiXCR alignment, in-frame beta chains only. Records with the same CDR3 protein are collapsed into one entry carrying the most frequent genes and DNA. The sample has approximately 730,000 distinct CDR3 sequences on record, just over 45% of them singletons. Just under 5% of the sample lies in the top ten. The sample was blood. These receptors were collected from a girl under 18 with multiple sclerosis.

The CDR3 spells CASSSITSGSSDEQFF. The CDR3 DNA reads as TGTGCCAGCAGCTCGATTACTAGCGGGAGTTCAGATGAGCAGTTCTTC. This sequence joins TRBV3-1 and TRBJ2-1, with 11 bases that match TRBD2. Trimming removed 5 bases from V and 8 bases from J; junction bases left unmatched: 11. CDR1 is LGHDT, CDR2 YNNKEL, per germline (reference sequence). The CDR3 totals 16 residues.

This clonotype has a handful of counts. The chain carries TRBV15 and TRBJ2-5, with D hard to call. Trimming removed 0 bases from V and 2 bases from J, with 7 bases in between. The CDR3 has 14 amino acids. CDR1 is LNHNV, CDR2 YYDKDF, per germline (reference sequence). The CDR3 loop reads CATSRDLRQETQYF. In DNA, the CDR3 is TGTGCCACCAGCAGAGATCTGCGACAAGAGACCCAGTACTTC.

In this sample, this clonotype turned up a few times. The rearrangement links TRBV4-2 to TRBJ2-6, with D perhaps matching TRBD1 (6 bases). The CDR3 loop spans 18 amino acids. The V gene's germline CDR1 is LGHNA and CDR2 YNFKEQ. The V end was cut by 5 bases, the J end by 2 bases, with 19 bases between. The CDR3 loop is CASSETGGQPTGANVLTF. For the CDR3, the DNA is TGTGCCAGCAGCGAAACAGGAGGACAGCCCACTGGGGCCAACGTCCTGACTTTC.

This CDR3 reads CAWSVLSQPQHF. CDR3 DNA: TGTGCCTGGAGTGTACTTTCGCAGCCCCAGCATTTT. The chain is built from TRBV30 and TRBJ1-5; D is unresolved. Germline CDR1 GTSNPN, CDR2 SVGIG (reference sequence). Deletions cut 0 bases from V and 7 bases from J, with 7 bases between. This CDR3 has 12 residues. The entire variable domain, with the rest obtained from reference TRBV30 and TRBJ1-5, is as follows: SQTIHQWPATLVQPVGSPLSLECTVEGTSNPNLYWYRQAAGRGLQLLFYSVGIGQISSEVPQNLSASRPQDRQFILSSKKLLLSDSGFYLCAWSVLSQPQHFGDGTRLSIL.

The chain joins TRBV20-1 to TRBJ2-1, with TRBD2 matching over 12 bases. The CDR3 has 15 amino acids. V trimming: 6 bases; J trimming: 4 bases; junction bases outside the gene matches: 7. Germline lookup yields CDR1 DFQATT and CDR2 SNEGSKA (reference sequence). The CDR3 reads CSAPLAGGVYNEQFF. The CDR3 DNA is TGCAGTGCGCCACTAGCGGGAGGAGTGTACAATGAGCAGTTCTTC.

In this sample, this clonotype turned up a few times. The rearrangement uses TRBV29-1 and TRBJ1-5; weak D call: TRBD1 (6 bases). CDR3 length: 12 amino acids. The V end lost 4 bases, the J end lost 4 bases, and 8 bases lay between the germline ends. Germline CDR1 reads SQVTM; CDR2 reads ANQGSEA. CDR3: CSVGTDNQPQHF. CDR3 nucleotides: TGCAGCGTTGGGACAGATAATCAGCCCCAGCATTTT.

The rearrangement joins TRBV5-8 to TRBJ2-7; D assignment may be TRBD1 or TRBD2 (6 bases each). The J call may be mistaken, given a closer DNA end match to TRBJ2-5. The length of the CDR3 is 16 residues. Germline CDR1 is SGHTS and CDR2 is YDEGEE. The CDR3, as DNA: TGTGCCAGCAGCTTGGAGGGGGGTCCAATCCCGGAGACCCAGTACTTC. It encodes CASSLEGGPIPETQYF.

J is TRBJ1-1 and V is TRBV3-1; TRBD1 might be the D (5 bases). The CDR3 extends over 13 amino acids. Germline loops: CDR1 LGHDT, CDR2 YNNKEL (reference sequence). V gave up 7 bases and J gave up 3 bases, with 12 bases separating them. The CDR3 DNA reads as TGTGCCAGCACCGCTCGGGGGGACACTGAAGCTTTCTTT. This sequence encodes CASTARGDTEAFF.

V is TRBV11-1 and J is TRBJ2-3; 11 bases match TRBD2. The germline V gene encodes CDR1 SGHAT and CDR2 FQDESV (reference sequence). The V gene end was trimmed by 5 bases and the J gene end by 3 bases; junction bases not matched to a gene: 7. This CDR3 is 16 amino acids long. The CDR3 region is CASSHRLAGWTDTQYF. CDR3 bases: TGTGCCAGCAGCCATAGACTAGCGGGATGGACAGATACGCAGTATTTT.

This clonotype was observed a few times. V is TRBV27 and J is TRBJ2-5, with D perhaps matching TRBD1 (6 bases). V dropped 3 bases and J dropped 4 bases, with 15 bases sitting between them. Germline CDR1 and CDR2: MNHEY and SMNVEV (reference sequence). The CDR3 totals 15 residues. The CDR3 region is CASSFFVGGLETQYF. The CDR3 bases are TGTGCCAGCAGTTTTTTTGTTGGGGGCTTAGAGACCCAGTACTTC.

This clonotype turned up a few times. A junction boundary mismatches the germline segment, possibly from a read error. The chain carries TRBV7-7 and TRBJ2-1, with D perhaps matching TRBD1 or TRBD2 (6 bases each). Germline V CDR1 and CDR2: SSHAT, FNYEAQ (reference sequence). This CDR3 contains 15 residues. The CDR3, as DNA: TGTGCTAGCAGCTTAGGGCCTAGGGGGAGGAGTGAGCAGTTCTTC. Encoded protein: CASSLGPRGRSEQFF.

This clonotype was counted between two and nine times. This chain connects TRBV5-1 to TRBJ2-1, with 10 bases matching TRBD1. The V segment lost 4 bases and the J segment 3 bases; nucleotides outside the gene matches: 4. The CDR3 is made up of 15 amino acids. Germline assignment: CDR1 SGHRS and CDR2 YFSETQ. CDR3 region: CASSPGDRGYNEQFF. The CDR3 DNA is TGCGCCAGCAGCCCAGGGGACAGGGGCTACAATGAGCAGTTCTTC.

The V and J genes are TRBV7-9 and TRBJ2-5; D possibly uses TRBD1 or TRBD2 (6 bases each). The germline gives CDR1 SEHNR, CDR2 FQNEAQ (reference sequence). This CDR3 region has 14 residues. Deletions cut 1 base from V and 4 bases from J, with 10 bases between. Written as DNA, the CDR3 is TGTGCCAGCAGCTTAGTTCGGGGGCCAGAGACCCAGTACTTC. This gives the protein CASSLVRGPETQYF.

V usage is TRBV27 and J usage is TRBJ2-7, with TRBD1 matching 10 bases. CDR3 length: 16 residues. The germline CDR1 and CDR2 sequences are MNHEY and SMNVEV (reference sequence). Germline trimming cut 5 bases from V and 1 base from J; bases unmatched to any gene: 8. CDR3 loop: CASSPRQGATSYEQYF. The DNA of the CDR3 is TGTGCCAGCAGTCCTAGACAGGGGGCGACGTCCTACGAGCAGTACTTC.

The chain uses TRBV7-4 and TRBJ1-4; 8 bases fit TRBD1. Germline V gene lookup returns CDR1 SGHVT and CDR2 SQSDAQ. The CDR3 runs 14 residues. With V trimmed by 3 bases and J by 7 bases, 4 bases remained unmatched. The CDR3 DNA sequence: TGTGCCAGCAGCTTCGACAGGGGTAGTGAAAAACTGTTTTTT. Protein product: CASSFDRGSEKLFF.

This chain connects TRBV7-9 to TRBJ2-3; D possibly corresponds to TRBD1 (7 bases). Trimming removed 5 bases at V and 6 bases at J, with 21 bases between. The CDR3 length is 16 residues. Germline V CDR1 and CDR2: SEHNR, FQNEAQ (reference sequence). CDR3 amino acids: CASSQGTATGTDTQYF. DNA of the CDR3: TGTGCCAGCAGCCAAGGGACAGCGACGGGGACTGATACGCAGTATTTT.

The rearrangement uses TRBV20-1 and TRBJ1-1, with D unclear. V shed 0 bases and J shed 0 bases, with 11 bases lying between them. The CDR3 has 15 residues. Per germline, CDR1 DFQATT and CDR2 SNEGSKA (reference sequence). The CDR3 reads CSARDMRSVNTEAFF. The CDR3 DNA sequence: TGCAGTGCTAGAGATATGAGGAGTGTGAACACTGAAGCTTTCTTT.

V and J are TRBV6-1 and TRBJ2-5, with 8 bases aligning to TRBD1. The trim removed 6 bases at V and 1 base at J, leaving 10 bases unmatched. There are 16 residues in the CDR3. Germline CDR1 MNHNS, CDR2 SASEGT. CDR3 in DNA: TGTGCCAGCAGGAAAGACAGGGGACGACCCCAAGAGACCCAGTACTTC. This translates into CASRKDRGRPQETQYF.

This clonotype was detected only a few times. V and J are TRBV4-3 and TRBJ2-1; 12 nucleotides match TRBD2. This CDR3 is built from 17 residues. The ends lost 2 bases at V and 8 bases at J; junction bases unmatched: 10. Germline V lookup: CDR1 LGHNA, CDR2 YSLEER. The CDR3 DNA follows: TGCGCCAGCAGCCAACTAGCGGGAGGGCCGGGGAAGGATGAGCAGTTCTTC. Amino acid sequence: CASSQLAGGPGKDEQFF.

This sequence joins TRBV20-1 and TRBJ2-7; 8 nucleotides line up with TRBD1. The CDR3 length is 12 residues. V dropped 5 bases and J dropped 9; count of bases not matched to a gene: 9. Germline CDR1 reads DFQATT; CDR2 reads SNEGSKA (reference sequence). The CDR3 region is CSASTGGTGQYF. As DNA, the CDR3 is TGCAGTGCTTCAACAGGGGGAACTGGGCAGTACTTC.

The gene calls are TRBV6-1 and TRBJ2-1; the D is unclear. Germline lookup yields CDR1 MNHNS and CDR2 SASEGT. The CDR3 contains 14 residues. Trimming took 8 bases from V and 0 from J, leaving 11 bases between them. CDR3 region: CASCRTISYNEQFF. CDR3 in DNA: TGTGCCAGCTGCCGAACTATCTCCTACAATGAGCAGTTCTTC.

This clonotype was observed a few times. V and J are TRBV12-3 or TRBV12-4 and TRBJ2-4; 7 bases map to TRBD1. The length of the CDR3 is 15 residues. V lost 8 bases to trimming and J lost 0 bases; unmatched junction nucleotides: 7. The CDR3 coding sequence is TGTGCCAGCCTCAAGGGGGCTTTAGCCAAAAACATTCAGTACTTC. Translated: CASLKGALAKNIQYF.

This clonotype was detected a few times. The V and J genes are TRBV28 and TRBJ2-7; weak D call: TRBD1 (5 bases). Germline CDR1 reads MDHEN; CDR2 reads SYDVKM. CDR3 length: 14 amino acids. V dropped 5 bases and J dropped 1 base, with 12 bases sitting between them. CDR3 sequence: CASSQRQLSYEQYF. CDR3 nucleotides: TGTGCCAGCAGTCAAAGACAGTTATCCTACGAGCAGTACTTC.

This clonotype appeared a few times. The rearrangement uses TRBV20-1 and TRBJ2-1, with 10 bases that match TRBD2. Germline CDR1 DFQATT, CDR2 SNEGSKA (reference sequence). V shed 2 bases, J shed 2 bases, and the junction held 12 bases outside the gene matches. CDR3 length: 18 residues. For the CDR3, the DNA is TGCAGTGCTAGACCCTTGGGGCTAGCGGGAGCAACCTACAATGAGCAGTTCTTC. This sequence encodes CSARPLGLAGATYNEQFF.

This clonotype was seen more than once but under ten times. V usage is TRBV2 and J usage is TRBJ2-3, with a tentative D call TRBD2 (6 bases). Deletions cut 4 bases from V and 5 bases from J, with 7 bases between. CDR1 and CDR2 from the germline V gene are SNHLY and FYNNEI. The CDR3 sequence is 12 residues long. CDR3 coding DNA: TGTGCCAGCAGTGGGGAGGTAGATACGCAGTATTTT. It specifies CASSGEVDTQYF.

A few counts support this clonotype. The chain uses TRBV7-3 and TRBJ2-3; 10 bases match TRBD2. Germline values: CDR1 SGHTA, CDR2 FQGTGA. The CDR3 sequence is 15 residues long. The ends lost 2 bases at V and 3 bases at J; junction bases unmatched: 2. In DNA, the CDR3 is TGTGCCAGCAGCTTAGATAGCGGGAGGACAGATACGCAGTATTTT. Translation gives CASSLDSGRTDTQYF.

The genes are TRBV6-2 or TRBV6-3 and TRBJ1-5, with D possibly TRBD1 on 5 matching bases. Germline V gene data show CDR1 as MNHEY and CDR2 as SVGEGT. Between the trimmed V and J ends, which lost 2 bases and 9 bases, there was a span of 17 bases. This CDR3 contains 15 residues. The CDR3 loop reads CASSYAGTAWRPQHF. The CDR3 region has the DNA TGTGCCAGCAGTTACGCAGGGACCGCGTGGCGGCCCCAGCATTTT.